Shown below are 30 T cell receptor beta chains from a single sample sequenced in a study of radiation and T cells in renal cell carcinoma. Clones were read by immunoSEQ multiplex PCR, and TCRdb kept only the in-frame ones, dropping some. The table lists about 88,000 clones, roughly 90% of them singletons, with 7% to 9% in the top ten. This sample's time point: baseline pretreatment blood. Treatment defined: 15 Gy SBRT to primary tumor, nephrectomy 4 weeks later. This specimen consisted of blood, obtained from a patient whose treatment included radiotherapy and nephrectomy. Receptor source: a middle-aged man with renal cell carcinoma.

CDR3 residues: CASTPYPGNQPQHF. In DNA form, the CDR3 reads TGTGCCAGCACCCCTTACCCGGGGAATCAGCCCCAGCATTTT. This rearrangement joins TRBV7-2 to TRBJ1-5; D uncertain. The CDR3 consists of 14 residues. The germline gives CDR1 SGHTA, CDR2 FQGNSA. The V end lost 7 bases, the J end lost 4 bases, and 14 bases lay between the germline ends.

The chain carries TRBV27 and TRBJ2-7; D is possibly TRBD1 (6 bases). This CDR3 region has 11 residues. Trimming pared 7 bases from V and 12 bases from J, leaving 16 bases between. Germline V CDR1 and CDR2: MNHEY, SMNVEV (reference sequence). The CDR3 coding sequence is TGTGCCAGCAAAACAAACAGGGCTACGTACTTC. Its protein product is CASKTNRATYF.

The chain joins TRBV2 to TRBJ1-1, with D uncertain. CDR3 length: 13 residues. The ends were cut back, 6 bases at V and 0 bases at J, with 8 bases in the middle. CDR1 and CDR2 (germline): SNHLY, FYNNEI. The CDR3 here is CASSSSVNTEAFF. CDR3 DNA: TGTGCCAGCAGCAGCTCAGTGAACACTGAAGCTTTCTTT.

The chain combines TRBV7-9 with TRBJ2-7; tentatively, D is TRBD1 (7 bases). The germline V gene has CDR1 SEHNR and CDR2 FQNEAQ (reference sequence). V shed 5 bases and J shed 10 bases, with 18 bases lying between them. This CDR3 comprises 13 residues. CDR3 loop: CASSQTGDSPQYF. The CDR3 DNA sequence: TGTGCCAGCAGCCAAACAGGGGACTCGCCCCAGTACTTC.

V usage is TRBV30 and J usage is TRBJ2-3, with 7 bases identical to TRBD2. Germline assignment: CDR1 GTSNPN and CDR2 SVGIG (reference sequence). The length of the CDR3 is 15 residues. J lost 3 bases, V lost 0 bases, and 6 bases had no gene match. CDR3 region: CAWSVIGRETDTQYF. The CDR3 nucleotides read TGTGCCTGGAGTGTAATCGGGCGGGAGACAGATACGCAGTATTTT.

The table lists this clone with a count of one. CDR3 in amino acids: CASSLASGHNEQFF. As DNA, the CDR3 is TGTGCCAGCAGCTTAGCTTCCGGACACAATGAGCAGTTCTTC. The J gene is TRBJ2-1, the V gene TRBV7-9; D not certain. Germline CDR1 SEHNR, CDR2 FQNEAQ (reference sequence). The CDR3 contains 14 residues. V lost 0 bases, J lost 5 bases, and 8 bases lay in between.

This clone was seen a handful of times. CDR3 in DNA: TGTGCCAGCAGACGGTTAAACACTGAAGCTTTCTTT. Translation gives CASRRLNTEAFF. The chain employs TRBV6-6 and TRBJ1-1; D gene unclear. V lost 6 bases and J lost 2, with 7 bases in between. In germline, CDR1 is MNHNY, CDR2 SVGAGI (reference sequence). This CDR3 spans 12 amino acids.

This sequence joins TRBV7-9 and TRBJ2-1; D assignment may be TRBD1 or TRBD2 (5 bases each). This CDR3 comprises 15 residues. CDR1 and CDR2 from the germline V gene are SEHNR and FQNEAQ (reference sequence). V was pared by 4 bases and J by 6 bases, with 16 bases between. The CDR3 is CASSSPGLSGNEQFF. For the CDR3, the DNA is TGTGCCAGCAGCTCGCCGGGGCTAAGTGGCAATGAGCAGTTCTTC.

This rearrangement joins TRBV6-5 to TRBJ2-3, with 9 bases lining up with TRBD2. Trimming cost V 8 bases and J 1 base; bases outside gene matches: 7. The CDR3 runs to 15 residues. Germline V gene sequence: CDR1 MNHEY, CDR2 SVGAGI. The CDR3 nucleotides read TGTGCCAGCGCCCTAGCGGGATGGGGCACAGATACGCAGTATTTT. Translation gives CASALAGWGTDTQYF.

The chain is built from TRBV6-1 and TRBJ1-2; the D gene is possibly TRBD1 (6 bases). V was shortened by 4 bases and J by 2 bases, with 17 bases between the two germline ends. Germline V lookup: CDR1 MNHNS, CDR2 SASEGT. The CDR3 spans 16 residues. In nucleotides, the CDR3 is TGTGCCAGCAGTGCAACAGGGTTTGCGGTAAACTATGGCTACACCTTC. This gives the protein CASSATGFAVNYGYTF.

The chain recombines TRBV6-5 with TRBJ1-1, with 8 bases matching TRBD1. CDR1 is MNHEY, CDR2 SVGAGI, per germline. The CDR3 totals 15 residues. V lost 5 bases to trimming and J lost 10 bases; unmatched junction nucleotides: 15. This CDR3 reads CASSPPGQDPAGAFF. DNA of the CDR3: TGTGCCAGCAGTCCTCCGGGACAGGACCCGGCGGGAGCTTTCTTT.

This clone was recorded a few times. The gene calls are TRBV5-1 and TRBJ2-1, with D perhaps assigned TRBD1 or TRBD2 (5 bases each). Looked up from germline, CDR1 is SGHRS and CDR2 is YFSETQ. The CDR3 extends over 16 amino acids. Trimming took 1 base from V and 4 from J, leaving 15 bases between them. This CDR3 is CASSLTRQSGYNEQFF. CDR3 DNA sequence: TGCGCCAGCAGCTTGACAAGACAGTCGGGGTACAATGAGCAGTTCTTC.

As for this clone: A junction boundary mismatches the germline segment, possibly from a read error. The chain couples TRBV7-7 to TRBJ2-5; D is unclear. Germline values: CDR1 SSHAT, CDR2 FNYEAQ (reference sequence). The length of the CDR3 is 14 residues. The CDR3 coding sequence is TGTGCTAGCAGCTTTTCCGGAGCCCAAGAGACCCAGTACTTC. It codes for CASSFSGAQETQYF.

The chain uses TRBV5-1 and TRBJ2-1; TRBD2 aligns across 13 bases. The CDR3 loop spans 16 amino acids. Unmatched junction bases numbered 13, after V lost 4 bases and J lost 12 bases. The germline CDR1 and CDR2 sequences are SGHRS and YFSETQ. The CDR3 DNA reads as TGCGCCAGCAGCGGGGGTGGGACTAGCGGGACTAGGGTGCAGTTCTTC. Translating it yields CASSGGGTSGTRVQFF.

The chain links TRBV2 to TRBJ2-1; D unclear. Per germline, CDR1 SNHLY and CDR2 FYNNEI. There are 15 residues in the CDR3. V was clipped by 3 bases and J by 3 bases, with 12 bases between them. CDR3 in amino acids: CASSDYRSIYNEQFF. The CDR3 coding sequence is TGTGCCAGCAGTGACTATCGATCTATCTACAATGAGCAGTTCTTC.

The chain combines TRBV2 with TRBJ2-5, with a weak D call TRBD1 (7 bases). V lost 7 bases, J lost 3 bases, and 15 bases lay in between. Germline assignment: CDR1 SNHLY and CDR2 FYNNEI. The CDR3 is 14 amino acids. Written as DNA, the CDR3 is TGTGCCAGCAACTCGGGGGACAGTGAAGAGACCCAGTACTTC. Its translation: CASNSGDSEETQYF.

This chain uses TRBV5-4 with TRBJ2-1; TRBD1 or TRBD2 may be the D gene (5 bases each). V dropped 4 bases and J dropped 6 bases, with 20 bases sitting between them. The CDR3 runs to 16 residues. Germline-derived CDR1 and CDR2 are SGHNT and YYREEE (reference sequence). The CDR3 here is CASSGPGPPPLNEQFF. Written as DNA, the CDR3 is TGTGCCAGCAGCGGACCGGGACCCCCGCCCCTCAATGAGCAGTTCTTC.

The chain recombines TRBV29-1 with TRBJ2-1; perhaps D is TRBD1 or TRBD2 (6 bases each). Germline V CDR1 and CDR2: SQVTM, ANQGSEA. This CDR3 region has 15 residues. CDR3 coding DNA: TGCACCTCTATCGGGGGCGGAAGCTCCTACAATGAGCAGTTCTTC. Encoded protein: CTSIGGGSSYNEQFF.

The chain has TRBV7-9 and TRBJ2-1; D is ambiguous. Trimming removed 4 bases at V and 10 bases at J, with 20 bases between. The germline gives CDR1 SEHNR, CDR2 FQNEAQ (reference sequence). The CDR3 runs 15 residues. The CDR3 here is CASSSDLANWVEQFF. CDR3 bases: TGTGCCAGCAGCTCGGATCTGGCTAATTGGGTCGAGCAGTTCTTC.

The chain employs TRBV30 and TRBJ2-2; D remains unclear. Germline V gives CDR1 GTSNPN, CDR2 SVGIG (reference sequence). V lost 4 bases and J 3 bases, leaving 21 bases between the germline ends. The CDR3 extends over 17 amino acids. The CDR3 reads CAWKVTSGLIYTGELFF. The CDR3 DNA sequence: TGTGCCTGGAAGGTGACTTCGGGCCTAATATACACCGGGGAGCTGTTTTTT.

The J gene is TRBJ1-1, the V gene TRBV9; the D is unclear. Deletions cut 4 bases from V and 7 bases from J, with 14 bases between. CDR1 is SGDLS and CDR2 is YYNGEE in the germline V gene. The CDR3 has 13 residues. The CDR3 coding sequence is TGTGCCAGCAGCCCCCGTGCCTCGAATGAAGCTTTCTTT. Encoded protein: CASSPRASNEAFF.

V gene TRBV28 combines with J gene TRBJ1-5; a possible D gene is TRBD1 (5 bases). This CDR3 spans 15 amino acids. Germline loops: CDR1 MDHEN, CDR2 SYDVKM. V was cut by 2 bases and J by 6 bases, with 14 bases left in between. In DNA form, the CDR3 reads TGTGCCAGCAGTTTACCACAGGCTACCCGTCAGCCCCAGCATTTT. Its translation is CASSLPQATRQPQHF. The variable domain in full, with the rest retrieved from reference TRBV28 and TRBJ1-5, is DVKVTQSSRYLVKRTGEKVFLECVQDMDHENMFWYRQDPGLGLRLIYFSYDVKMKEKGDIPEGYSVSREKKERFSLILESASTNQTSMYLCASSLPQATRQPQHFGDGTRLSIL.

The V and J genes are TRBV30 and TRBJ2-5, with D maybe TRBD1 (6 bases). Trimming stripped 6 bases from V and 13 bases from J, with 27 bases between. Germline lookup yields CDR1 GTSNPN and CDR2 SVGIG (reference sequence). The CDR3 covers 14 residues. Here the CDR3 DNA reads TGTGCCTGCTCCGCCTCCCGCAGGGGACGGTTTCTGTACTTC. It translates to CACSASRRGRFLYF.

The rearrangement links TRBV28 to TRBJ1-2; 8 bases match TRBD1. In germline, CDR1 is MDHEN, CDR2 SYDVKM. Trimming took 7 bases from V and 2 from J; bases not matched to a gene: 3. The CDR3 is 13 residues long. The CDR3: CASKRTGNYGYTF. The CDR3, as DNA: TGTGCCAGCAAGCGGACAGGGAACTATGGCTACACCTTC.

This chain joins TRBV19 and TRBJ2-3, with 8 bases fitting TRBD2. CDR3 size: 18 residues. CDR1 and CDR2 from the germline V gene are LNHDA and SQIVND (reference sequence). V was pared by 3 bases and J by 2 bases, with 13 bases of the junction left unmatched. Written as DNA, the CDR3 is TGTGCCAGTAGTATTAAGTTCCTGCGGGGGGCCGTCACAGATACGCAGTATTTT. This sequence encodes CASSIKFLRGAVTDTQYF.

The V gene is TRBV4-2, the J gene TRBJ2-7; the D call may be TRBD1 or TRBD2 (6 bases each). The CDR3 consists of 17 residues. Trimming stripped 1 base from V and 0 bases from J, with 16 bases between. Germline CDR1 reads LGHNA; CDR2 reads YNFKEQ. CDR3 in amino acids: CASSQGQGGLSSYEQYF. CDR3 DNA: TGTGCCAGCAGCCAAGGCCAAGGGGGGTTGAGCTCCTACGAGCAGTACTTC.

CDR3 DNA: TGTGCCAGCAGCTTGGGTTTTGTGAGGCCCTACGAGCAGTACTTC. It yields the protein CASSLGFVRPYEQYF. The genes are TRBV11-2 and TRBJ2-7, with D unresolved. The V and J ends lost 3 bases and 2 bases respectively, with 14 bases between them. From germline, CDR1 is SGHAT and CDR2 FQNNGV. The CDR3 spans 15 residues.

The CDR3 loop reads CASSLGASIRTDTQYF. CDR3 DNA sequence: TGCGCCAGCAGCTTGGGGGCTAGTATAAGAACAGATACGCAGTATTTT. The chain couples TRBV5-1 to TRBJ2-3; the D is unclear. In germline, CDR1 is SGHRS, CDR2 YFSETQ. The V end was cut by 0 bases, the J end by 3 bases, with 14 bases between. This CDR3 has 16 residues.

This clone was counted a single time. The CDR3 protein is CASTRGGGFYGYTF. The CDR3 nucleotides are TGTGCCAGCACCCGGGGAGGGGGGTTTTATGGCTACACCTTC. The chain is built from TRBV2 and TRBJ1-2; D possibly corresponds to TRBD1 (6 bases). CDR1 is SNHLY, CDR2 FYNNEI, per germline. The length of the CDR3 is 14 residues. V lost 7 bases to trimming and J lost 5 bases, with 17 bases between them.

The chain is built from TRBV28 and TRBJ2-5; D is perhaps TRBD1 (5 bases). Trimming took 1 base from V and 4 from J, leaving 10 bases between them. Germline CDR1 is MDHEN and CDR2 is SYDVKM. The CDR3 runs to 14 residues. CDR3 amino acids: CASSLFQGLETQYF. The CDR3 DNA reads as TGTGCCAGCAGTTTATTTCAGGGATTAGAGACCCAGTACTTC.